This entry is about one TCR beta chain. This clonotype was detected ten times or more. Its specific antigen is unknown. No base-level quality is on record; no much larger clone is a single base apart. This specimen comes from a study of regulatory T cells in long-lasting Graves disease (dated by TCRdb to the early 2020s). Background for the entire study: In the newly diagnosed Graves' disease group, patients had been taking antithyroid drugs for less than 3 months. Persistent Graves' disease patients were compared with newly diagnosed Graves' disease patients by peripheral blood TCR sequencing and RNA sequencing. The study took place in China and was registered as a clinical trial. A total of 33 samples were covered by TCR sequencing, comprising around 13 persistent and 20 or so newly diagnosed Graves' disease patients. The investigation overall reported the following: Persistent Graves' disease patients showed lower TCR Shannon entropy and fewer highly expanded clones than newly diagnosed patients, suggesting clonal expansion. The small sample size was acknowledged by the authors as a limitation that may reduce accuracy. TRBV28, TRBJ1-2 and TRBJ2-5 were preferentially used in persistent disease, while TRBV20-1 and TRBJ2-1 were favored in newly diagnosed disease. Sequencing and analysis were limited to the TCR beta chain. Persistent patients shared more public clonotypes among themselves (around 2,800) than newly diagnosed patients did (approximately 900). Because the primary lesion, thyroid tissue, could not be accessed, the study looked at peripheral blood alone.

Taken from the germline V gene, the CDR1 and CDR2 loops are SGHRS and YFSETQ. The CDR3 sequence holds 16 residues, the cysteine and phenylalanine included. Only CDR3 DNA is held: 48 bases, read in frame from base 1. Trimming removed 2 bases from V and 6 bases from J; the gene matches leave 9 bases unexplained. The time point label on this specimen signifies: newly diagnosed GD, antithyroid drugs for less than 3 months. For both TCR sequencing and RNA sequencing, RNA was extracted from PBMCs using TRIzol. The diagnosis of Graves' disease was made according to American Thyroid Association guidelines. The patients came from an endocrinology department in Xi'an, China. Each patient gave about 9.1 milliliters of peripheral blood, collected in an EDTA anticoagulant tube. Ficoll Paque Plus density gradient separation was used to isolate PBMCs, and no further T cell sorting was performed. An Agilent 2100 Bioanalyzer and agarose gel were used to assess RNA quality, and a NanoDrop 2000 was used to measure RNA concentration.

Libraries were built with multiplex PCR. Sequencing relied on an Illumina HiSeq 4000. iRepertoire HTBI primers and Arm-PCR amplification of CDR3 regions were used to construct TCR beta libraries. Gel purification was performed on PCR products prior to sequencing. From the authors' description of their analysis: Across samples, roughly 60 TRBV and 13 to 15 TRBJ segments were identified and used for gene usage analysis of CDR3 amino acid clonotypes. COPE and FqMerger were used to merge the filtered high-quality paired reads into contigs. BLAST was used to align contigs to IMGT TRBV, TRBD and TRBJ reference genes, with CDR3 defined following IMGT. Any clonotype with a frequency above 0.1% was counted as a highly expanded clone. Repertoire diversity was measured by Shannon entropy, and V-J evenness by the Gini coefficient. A clonotype was considered public if more than one individual shared it. TCRdb handled the public reads itself, with Q25 trimming in fastp and clone calling in MiXCR, and kept productive beta chains. Rows matching on CDR3 protein sequence are summarized as one entry with the most common DNA and genes. These V and J calls are TCRdb output, not the study's own analysis. Here the sample has 320,000 or so distinct CDR3 sequences; approximately 20% occur a single time. The ten largest make up roughly 35% of the sample.

The chain joins TRBV5-1 to TRBJ2-7, with TRBD2 identical over 12 junction bases. The TCR comes from a female donor with Graves disease. The specimen was peripheral blood mononuclear cells (PBMCs), collected at new diagnosis, from a patient treated with antithyroid drugs. The nucleotides read TGCGCCAGCAGCTTATTAGCGACTAGCGGGAGAGGCGAGCAGTACTTC. This yields the protein CASSLLATSGRGEQYF. The full variable domain, with segments outside the CDR3 supplied by the reference TRBV5-1 and TRBJ2-7 proteins, appears as KAGVTQTPRYLIKTRGQQVTLSCSPISGHRSVSWYQQTPGQGLQFLFEYFSETQRNKGNFPGRFSGRQFSNSRSEMNVSTLELGDSALYLCASSLLATSGRGEQYFGPGTRLTVT.